The 11 T cell receptor beta chains listed next were all sequenced from one sample in a study of T cell repertoires in cytomegalovirus infection. In TCRdb, the reads were re-called with MiXCR into one record per CDR3 protein. Of more than 350,000 distinct CDR3 sequences listed, approximately 31% are singletons. Sample: PBMCs. The source is a human donor in good health (CMV status not recorded). Some clones in this sample may be carry-over from other donors' samples.

The V and J genes are TRBV7-9 and TRBJ2-5, with TRBD2 matching over 10 bases. The V gene's germline CDR1 is SEHNR and CDR2 FQNEAQ (reference sequence). There are 18 residues in the CDR3. Trimming removed 5 bases from V and 1 base from J; junction bases left unmatched: 13. CDR3 coding DNA: TGTGCCAGCAGCACCGGGACTAGCGTCACTTGGGGCCAAGAGACCCAGTACTTC. Protein sequence: CASSTGTSVTWGQETQYF.

This clonotype was observed many times. V usage is TRBV12-3 or TRBV12-4 and J usage is TRBJ1-1; D gene unclear. V was pared by 10 bases and J by 3 bases, with 12 bases between. The CDR3 runs 12 residues. The CDR3 protein is CAIQDGYTEAFF. Here the CDR3 DNA reads TGTGCCATTCAGGACGGCTACACTGAAGCTTTCTTT.

The chain couples TRBV19 to TRBJ1-6; D is possibly TRBD1 (5 bases). This CDR3 has 12 amino acids. V dropped 8 bases and J dropped 14 bases, with 16 bases sitting between them. Germline CDR1 LNHDA, CDR2 SQIVND (reference sequence). The CDR3 loop reads CASGEPRGSLHF. CDR3 coding DNA: TGTGCCAGTGGAGAACCCCGGGGCTCCCTCCACTTT.

The J gene is TRBJ2-4, the V gene TRBV5-6; TRBD1 aligns across 11 bases. The germline V gene has CDR1 SGHDT and CDR2 YYEEEE. J gave up 7 bases and V 3 bases, and 3 bases lay outside the gene matches. This CDR3 is 14 amino acids long. The CDR3 region has the DNA TGTGCCAGCAGCTCAGGGACAGGGGGGAACATTCAGTACTTC. This encodes CASSSGTGGNIQYF.

Comment on this clonotype: This sequence may be a read error, since a much larger clone differs from it by one base. CDR3 loop: CASSLVLAGGSYEQYF. CDR3 nucleotides: TGTGCCAGCAGCTTAGTACTAGCGGGGGGCTCCTACGAGCAGTACTTC. The gene calls are TRBV7-2 and TRBJ2-7; 12 positions match TRBD2. This CDR3 has 16 residues. The V and J ends lost 1 base and 0 bases, in that order; junction bases with no gene match: 1. Looked up from germline, CDR1 is SGHTA and CDR2 is FQGNSA.

The chain employs TRBV9 and TRBJ2-2, with 10 bases fitting TRBD2. CDR3 length: 16 residues. From germline, CDR1 is SGDLS and CDR2 YYNGEE. V was pared by 4 bases and J by 1 base, with 4 bases of the junction left unmatched. CDR3: CASSIGLAENTGELFF. CDR3 nucleotide sequence: TGTGCCAGCAGCATCGGACTAGCGGAGAACACCGGGGAGCTGTTTTTT. The whole variable domain, filled in from reference TRBV9 and TRBJ2-2, reads DSGVTQTPKHLITATGQRVTLRCSPRSGDLSVYWYQQSLDQGLQFLIQYYNGEERAKGNILERFSAQQFPDLHSELNLSSLELGDSALYFCASSIGLAENTGELFFGEGSRLTVL.

This clonotype was detected only once. The rearrangement links TRBV10-3 to TRBJ2-1, with D perhaps assigned TRBD1 or TRBD2 (5 bases each). CDR3 length equals 16 residues. Germline CDR1 ENHRY, CDR2 SYGVKD. Trimming left V 7 bases short and J 1 base short, with 17 bases between. The CDR3 reads CAIIPSWDESYNEQFF. In DNA, the CDR3 is TGTGCCATCATTCCATCCTGGGACGAATCCTACAATGAGCAGTTCTTC.

V and J are TRBV6-2 or TRBV6-3 and TRBJ1-2; D might be TRBD1 (6 bases). The CDR3 sequence is 14 residues long. Trimming shortened V by 7 bases and J by 4 bases, and 16 bases separated the two germline ends. Germline CDR1 reads MNHEY; CDR2 reads SVGEGT. The CDR3 bases are TGTGCCAGCACCGAGTGGGGGGCAGGCTATGGCTACACCTTC. This encodes CASTEWGAGYGYTF.

This clonotype showed up just a few times. A much larger clonotype is one base distant, so this may be a read error. V usage is TRBV6-6 and J usage is TRBJ1-1, with 9 bases identical to TRBD1. J was trimmed by 3 bases and V by 6 bases; bases with no gene match: 2. This CDR3 has 13 amino acids. CDR1 and CDR2 (germline): MNHNY, SVGAGI (reference sequence). This CDR3 is CASSGQGHTEAFF. Written as DNA, the CDR3 is TGTGCCAGCAGCGGACAGGGGCACACTGAAGCTTTCTTT.

The V call is TRBV15, the J call TRBJ1-2, with D possibly matching TRBD1 (6 bases). Between the trimmed V and J ends, which lost 3 bases and 8 bases, there was a span of 13 bases. In germline, CDR1 is LNHNV, CDR2 YYDKDF (reference sequence). CDR3 length: 13 amino acids. DNA of the CDR3: TGTGCCACCAGCAGTGGGACATTCAAGGGCTACACCTTC. As protein: CATSSGTFKGYTF.

This clonotype was seen a handful of times. This chain uses TRBV11-2 with TRBJ1-1; no clear D. The V gene's germline CDR1 is SGHAT and CDR2 FQNNGV. The CDR3 length is 12 residues. With 1 base removed from V and 7 bases from J, the gap between germline ends came to 7 bases. This CDR3 is CASSLVVYEAFF. The CDR3 bases are TGTGCCAGCAGCTTAGTTGTATATGAAGCTTTCTTT. Full variable domain (rest looked up from reference TRBV11-2 and TRBJ1-1): EAGVAQSPRYKIIEKRQSVAFWCNPISGHATLYWYQQILGQGPKLLIQFQNNGVVDDSQLPKDRFSAERLKGVDSTLKIQPAKLEDSAVYLCASSLVVYEAFFGQGTRLTVV.